Listed below are T cell receptor beta chains from one sample, sequenced in a study of beta chain features in type 1 diabetes. The protocol was immunoSEQ multiplex PCR, while the TCRdb copy is restricted to in-frame clones and leaves out a portion. The top ten clones hold under 5% of a sample with a few hundred thousand clones, around a quarter of them seen once. The material sequenced was central memory CD4+ T cells from blood. These receptors came from a man aged 25-40 years in good health. Each CDR3 is given with its conserved first and last residue. Fields, in order: J gene, D gene, clone size, V gene, CDR3 DNA, CDR3 protein. The D gene is left open where the match is weak. Size tells how often a clone was seen (once, few, many) or the class of an expanded clone, and some rows leave it out.

TRBJ2-7 TRBD1 NA TRBV9 TGTGCCAGCAGCGCCTCCCCCTCGGACAGGGCCTTCTTC CASSASPSDRAFF
TRBJ2-1 NA few TRBV27 TGTGCCAGCAGCGGTAGCGGAACCTACAATGAGCAGTTCTTC CASSGSGTYNEQFF
TRBJ1-3 TRBD1 NA TRBV28 TGTGCCAGCAGTCAGCAGGCGAGGACAGGGGTCAACACCATATATTTT CASSQQARTGVNTIYF
TRBJ2-3 NA NA TRBV30 TGTGCCTGGGGGACTAGCACAGATACGCAGTATTTT CAWGTSTDTQYF
TRBJ1-1 NA NA TRBV5-1 TGCGCCAGCTTAGAGCGCATCAACACTGAAGCTTTCTTT CASLERINTEAFF
TRBJ2-3 TRBD1 few TRBV18 TGTGCCAGCTCACCATCCTGGACAGGGAACACAGATACGCAGTATTTT CASSPSWTGNTDTQYF
TRBJ1-1 NA NA TRBV5-6 TGTGCCAGCAGCTACGGCACTGAAGCTTTCTTT CASSYGTEAFF
TRBJ1-2 NA once TRBV6-6 TGTGCCAGCAGTTCTGACAGAGATGGCTACACCTTC CASSSDRDGYTF
TRBJ2-3 TRBD1 many TRBV7-9 TGTGCCAGCAGCCCGGGACAGACAACAGATACGCAGTATTTT CASSPGQTTDTQYF
TRBJ2-1 TRBD2 few TRBV2 TGTGCCAGCAGACTAGCGGGGCACAATGAGCAGTTCTTC CASRLAGHNEQFF
TRBJ1-1 NA few TRBV29-1 TGCAGCGGGCGACTAAAGGGGAACACTGAAGCTTTCTTT CSGRLKGNTEAFF
TRBJ1-4 NA NA TRBV29-1 TGCAGCGTTGAAAGTGGGACGGGAGATGAAAAACTGTTTTTT CSVESGTGDEKLFF
TRBJ2-3 NA many TRBV5-4 TGTGCCAGCAGCTTAAGTTCGGATACGCAGTATTTT CASSLSSDTQYF
TRBJ2-7 NA NA TRBV7-9 TGTGCCAGCAGCTTAGGACTGGACCTCTCCTACGAGCAGTACTTC CASSLGLDLSYEQYF
TRBJ2-7 NA many TRBV7-2 TGTGCCAGCAGCATGCGGCCTTACGAGCAGTACTTC CASSMRPYEQYF
TRBJ2-1 TRBD2 NA TRBV9 TGTGCCAGCAGCGTTCGGAGCGGGAGCTTGAGTGAGCAGTTCTTC CASSVRSGSLSEQFF
TRBJ1-3 NA many TRBV19 TGTGCCAGTAGTCATCCAGGAGCGGACACCATATATTTT CASSHPGADTIYF
TRBJ2-3 NA few TRBV7-9 TGTGCCAGCAGCTCCTCCACAGATACGCAGTATTTT CASSSSTDTQYF
TRBJ1-2 NA few TRBV2 TGTGCCAGCAGTGAGCGAGGGGCCTATGGCTACACCTTC CASSERGAYGYTF
TRBJ2-1 NA few TRBV7-9 TGTGCCAGCAGCCGTGCCCTCAATGAGCAGTTCTTC CASSRALNEQFF
TRBJ2-3 TRBD2 few TRBV9 TGTGCCAGCAGCGTACAGACTAGCCAGACAGATACGCAGTATTTT CASSVQTSQTDTQYF
TRBJ1-3 NA NA TRBV30 TGTGCCTGGAGTGGGGGCGGGGGCTCTGGAAACACCATATATTTT CAWSGGGGSGNTIYF
TRBJ2-5 TRBD2 NA TRBV15 TGTGCCACCAGCTTACGAGCGGGGGTCCAAGAGACCCAGTACTTC CATSLRAGVQETQYF
TRBJ2-5 NA NA TRBV10-3 TGTGCCATCAGTCTCACGACTGAAGAGACCCAGTACTTC CAISLTTEETQYF
TRBJ1-5 NA NA TRBV7-2 TGTGCCAGCAGTCCCCTCGGGGAAACACGCCAGCCCCAGCATTTT CASSPLGETRQPQHF
TRBJ2-5 NA NA TRBV7-2 TGTGCCAGCAGCTTAGACCAGGGGAACCTTCGAGGGGAGACCCAGTACTTC CASSLDQGNLRGETQYF
TRBJ2-1 NA NA TRBV20-1 TGCAGTGCGGAAGAATCCGATGAGCAGTTCTTC CSAEESDEQFF
TRBJ1-1 NA NA TRBV30 TGTGCCTGGAGTGCCCGGGCTCTGGGGAATAAGAGGACCGAAGCTTTCTTT CAWSARALGNKRTEAFF